This T cell receptor beta chain was retrieved from a study of cytomegalovirus exposure and HLA in healthy donors. Study in general: A data release that came early held some 79 million unique TCRs from HLA-typed donors. Study-wide results and caveats: In a later analysis, a missense DCLRE1C variant was linked to TCR beta V- and J-gene trimming. Listed as cytomegalovirus-associated were roughly 180 TCR beta chains.

This clone appeared a few times. Its antigen is undetermined. CDR3 length: 15 amino acids. The germline V and J ends were trimmed by 2 bases and 2 bases, with 12 bases remaining between them. Germline V CDR1 and CDR2: MNHNY, SVGAGI (reference sequence). Vbeta (60) and Jbeta (13) primers were used in the PCR. Method: immunoSEQ multiplex PCR; TCRdb's copy keeps in-frame clones and lacks some. The table records 90,000 to 140,000 clones, 12% of them present only once. V and J are TRBV6-6 and TRBJ1-2; the D is unclear. The sequencing sample was made of PBMCs. The receptor was derived from a man aged 40-49 years in good health and CMV-seropositive. CDR3: CASSYPRGGNYGYTF. The CDR3 DNA reads as TGTGCCAGCAGTTACCCCCGGGGTGGAAACTATGGCTACACCTTC.